The 17 T cell receptor beta chains reported below all come from one sample, sequenced in a study of CD8+CD57+ T cells in acquired aplastic anemia. Patients sequenced had flow cytometry evidence of CD8+CD57+ cell expansion. CDR3 and TCR beta VDJ profiling relied on genomic DNA as the template. TCRdb redid the calling of the reads with MiXCR, one entry per CDR3 protein. The sample carries roughly 200,000 distinct CDR3 sequences, nearly 65% recorded once. Sequenced material: sorted CD4+, CD8+, or CD8+CD57+ T cells (not recorded which) from PBMCs. Every receptor here comes from a human donor with aplastic anemia.

The chain joins TRBV7-3 to TRBJ2-7, with 12 bases matching TRBD2. V lost 5 bases, J lost 6 bases, and 11 bases stayed unmatched. The CDR3 totals 16 residues. Germline CDR1 SGHTA, CDR2 FQGTGA. The CDR3 loop reads CASSLQTSGGVCEQYF. In nucleotides, the CDR3 is TGTGCCAGCAGCCTACAGACTAGCGGGGGTGTATGCGAGCAGTACTTC. The variable domain in full, with the rest retrieved from reference TRBV7-3 and TRBJ2-7, is GAGVSQTPSNKVTEKGKYVELRCDPISGHTALYWYRQSLGQGPEFLIYFQGTGAADDSGLPNDRFFAVRPEGSVSTLKIQRTERGDSAVYLCASSLQTSGGVCEQYFGPGTRLTVT.

The CDR3 here is CASSFPGPTYEQYF. CDR3 nucleotide sequence: TGTGCCAGCAGCTTCCCCGGGCCCACCTACGAGCAGTACTTC. The gene calls are TRBV7-6 and TRBJ2-7, with no clear D. The V gene lost 3 bases and the J gene lost 2 bases, with 11 bases spanning the gap. The CDR3 covers 14 residues. Germline CDR1 reads SGHVS; CDR2 reads FNYEAQ. Full variable domain (rest looked up from reference TRBV7-6 and TRBJ2-7): GAGVSQSPRYKVTKRGQDVALRCDPISGHVSLYWYRQALGQGPEFLTYFNYEAQQDKSGLPNDRFSAERPEGSISTLTIQRTEQRDSAMYRCASSFPGPTYEQYFGPGTRLTVT.

This clonotype was recorded only once. DNA of the CDR3: TGTGCCACCAGTGATTTGAACACCTACAATGAGCAGTTCTTC. This translates into CATSDLNTYNEQFF. This chain links TRBV24-1 with TRBJ2-1, with D unresolved. Germline V gives CDR1 KGHDR, CDR2 SFDVKD. V lost 0 bases, J lost 2 bases, and 4 bases lay in between. The CDR3 consists of 14 residues.

The chain is built from TRBV7-2 and TRBJ2-7; no firm D call. Trimming stripped 2 bases from V and 2 bases from J, with 10 bases between. CDR1 is SGHTA, CDR2 FQGNSA, per germline. This CDR3 region has 14 residues. The DNA for the CDR3 is TGTGCCAGCAGCTTACTGGGATCAACCTACGAGCAGTACTTC. Translation: CASSLLGSTYEQYF. The variable domain in full, completed from reference TRBV7-2 and TRBJ2-7, reads GAGVSQSPSNKVTEKGKDVELRCDPISGHTALYWYRQSLGQGLEFLIYFQGNSAPDKSGLPSDRFSAERTGGSVSTLTIQRTQQEDSAVYLCASSLLGSTYEQYFGPGTRLTVT.

This clonotype was seen a handful of times. This chain links TRBV10-2 with TRBJ2-7; D possibly corresponds to TRBD2 (5 bases). The CDR3 spans 15 residues. Germline-derived CDR1 and CDR2 are WSHSY and SAAADI. With 2 bases removed from V and 6 bases from J, the gap between germline ends came to 17 bases. The CDR3 sequence: CASSEPDYRLGEQYF. As DNA, the CDR3 is TGCGCCAGCAGTGAGCCTGACTATCGACTTGGCGAGCAGTACTTC.

This clonotype was counted only a few times. The rearrangement links TRBV20-1 to TRBJ2-7; 8 bases map to TRBD1. This CDR3 is built from 13 residues. V shed 6 bases and J 3 bases; nucleotides not matched to a gene: 7. Looked up from germline, CDR1 is DFQATT and CDR2 is SNEGSKA (reference sequence). The CDR3 loop is CSAMTGVVYEQYF. The CDR3, as DNA: TGCAGTGCGATGACAGGGGTGGTCTACGAGCAGTACTTC.

The chain has TRBV5-1 and TRBJ1-1; D remains ambiguous. V lost 0 bases to trimming and J lost 2 bases, with 11 bases between them. CDR1 is SGHRS, CDR2 YFSETQ, per germline. The CDR3 contains 15 residues. The CDR3 sequence is CASSLVAGVNTEAFF. In DNA form, the CDR3 reads TGCGCCAGCAGCTTGGTGGCCGGGGTAAACACTGAAGCTTTCTTT. Full variable domain (missing parts from reference TRBV5-1 and TRBJ1-1): KAGVTQTPRYLIKTRGQQVTLSCSPISGHRSVSWYQQTPGQGLQFLFEYFSETQRNKGNFPGRFSGRQFSNSRSEMNVSTLELGDSALYLCASSLVAGVNTEAFFGQGTRLTVV.

V and J are TRBV12-3 or TRBV12-4 and TRBJ2-7; D is perhaps TRBD1 (5 bases). The CDR3 extends over 18 amino acids. V lost 0 bases to trimming and J lost 4 bases, with 22 bases between them. This chain's CDR3 is CASSLATQRGVPGYEQYF. The CDR3 coding sequence is TGTGCCAGCAGTTTAGCAACCCAAAGGGGCGTCCCCGGGTACGAGCAGTACTTC.

The rearrangement links TRBV7-3 to TRBJ2-7; 7 bases map to TRBD1. This CDR3 has 13 amino acids. CDR1 SGHTA and CDR2 FQGTGA come from the germline V gene. The V segment lost 10 bases and the J segment 3 bases; nucleotides outside the gene matches: 9. Written as DNA, the CDR3 is TGTGCCAACCGTTGTGACAGGGACTACGAGCAGTACTTC. Amino acid sequence: CANRCDRDYEQYF. Combining the CDR3 with reference TRBV7-3 and TRBJ2-7 gives the whole variable domain GAGVSQTPSNKVTEKGKYVELRCDPISGHTALYWYRQSLGQGPEFLIYFQGTGAADDSGLPNDRFFAVRPEGSVSTLKIQRTERGDSAVYLCANRCDRDYEQYFGPGTRLTVT.

This clonotype was counted many times. The chain joins TRBV5-8 to TRBJ1-1; 7 nucleotides agree with TRBD1. Per the germline V gene, CDR1 is SGHTS and CDR2 is YDEGEE. The CDR3 sequence is 14 residues long. The ends lost 3 bases at V and 4 bases at J; junction bases unmatched: 6. CDR3 DNA: TGTGCCAGCAGCTCAGGGGGTGAGGGCACTGAAGCTTTCTTT. Its translation is CASSSGGEGTEAFF.

This clonotype was counted many times. The gene calls are TRBV9 and TRBJ1-5; 8 bases map to TRBD1. The CDR3 extends over 14 amino acids. Germline V gives CDR1 SGDLS, CDR2 YYNGEE. With 4 bases clipped from V and 7 bases from J, the junction kept 7 bases outside the gene matches. In nucleotides, the CDR3 is TGTGCCAGCAGCCCAGGGGGCGGGGGGCAGCCCCAGCATTTT. Protein product: CASSPGGGGQPQHF.

V gene TRBV29-1 combines with J gene TRBJ2-3; a possible D gene is TRBD2 (7 bases). The CDR3 consists of 12 residues. Deletions cut 4 bases from V and 4 bases from J, with 9 bases between. The germline CDR1 and CDR2 sequences are SQVTM and ANQGSEA. The CDR3 DNA reads as TGCAGCGTTGGAGGGGGGGCAGATACGCAGTATTTT. It codes for CSVGGGADTQYF.

The V gene is TRBV7-9, the J gene TRBJ1-5; D remains ambiguous. The V gene lost 1 base and the J gene lost 9 bases, with 4 bases spanning the gap. Germline V gene data show CDR1 as SEHNR and CDR2 as FQNEAQ (reference sequence). The CDR3 has 11 amino acids. CDR3 in amino acids: CASSLGGPQHF. CDR3 coding DNA: TGTGCCAGCAGCTTAGGGGGGCCCCAGCATTTT.

This clonotype has only one observation. This chain links TRBV7-9 with TRBJ1-2; TRBD1 matches 9 bases. Germline V CDR1 and CDR2: SEHNR, FQNEAQ (reference sequence). After removal of 5 bases from V and 4 bases from J, the junction contained 11 bases not matched to a gene. This CDR3 is built from 16 residues. CDR3 sequence (DNA): TGTGCCAGCAGCCAAACCCCGGGACAGGGCAGCTATGGCTACACCTTC. Residues: CASSQTPGQGSYGYTF.

This chain connects TRBV7-9 to TRBJ2-4; TRBD2 is a possible D gene (6 bases). Germline CDR1 is SEHNR and CDR2 is FQNEAQ (reference sequence). V was shortened by 4 bases and J by 0 bases, with 13 bases between the two germline ends. The CDR3 length is 16 residues. CDR3 residues: CASSSGVTEAKNIQYF. CDR3 DNA: TGTGCCAGCAGCTCGGGGGTAACGGAAGCCAAAAACATTCAGTACTTC.

The J gene is TRBJ2-7, the V gene TRBV5-1, with 10 bases fitting TRBD1. Trimming cost V 4 bases and J 4 bases; bases outside gene matches: 11. Germline assignment: CDR1 SGHRS and CDR2 YFSETQ. The CDR3 loop spans 16 amino acids. The CDR3 reads CASSAPEGTGAYEQYF. The DNA of the CDR3 is TGCGCCAGCAGCGCCCCGGAAGGGACAGGGGCGTACGAGCAGTACTTC.

This chain links TRBV29-1 with TRBJ2-1; unclear D gene. The CDR3 runs 14 residues. Germline V gene data show CDR1 as SQVTM and CDR2 as ANQGSEA. V dropped 4 bases and J dropped 0 bases, with 10 bases sitting between them. CDR3 residues: CSVARRFSYNEQFF. CDR3 bases: TGCAGCGTTGCCCGGCGGTTCTCCTACAATGAGCAGTTCTTC.